This record covers a single T cell receptor (beta chain). The target of this receptor is not known. The input lacks base qualities; no much larger clone sits a single base away. This sample's treatment or condition label indicates: 19 received Ad26.COV2.S at low or high dose, single or two shots; about 5 received placebo; per-sample allocation not given. Repertoires of vaccine and placebo recipients were sequenced from samples collected on day 63 after the first injection. In Cohort 1b, 25 adults aged 18-55 years were enrolled at a single site in Boston, USA, between 29 July and 7 August 2020. Ad26.COV2.S was a replication-incompetent adenovirus type 26 vector that expressed a prefusion-stabilized SARS-CoV-2 spike protein derived from the original Wuhan strain. CDR1 and CDR2 are drawn from the germline V gene: SGHTA, FQGNSA. The germline V end is reduced by 2 bases and the J end by 6 bases; junction bases left unmatched: 5. The cysteine opens and the phenylalanine closes a CDR3 of 16 amino acids. The kept DNA is CDR3 alone, 48 bases in frame from the first base.

The data were obtained in a study of Ad26.COV2.S vaccination and SARS-CoV-2 variants (dated by TCRdb to the early 2020s). Study-wide context: Donors in the vaccine arm were drawn from COV1001, a phase I-IIa trial of Ad26.COV2.S in healthy adults that was multicentre, randomized, double-blind and placebo-controlled. Dosing of Ad26.COV2.S was intramuscular, at either 5x10^10 or 1x10^11 viral particles, delivered as one shot or as two shots spaced 56 days apart. The specificity and breadth of SARS-CoV-2-reactive T cell receptors after Ad26.COV2.S vaccination were assessed by TCRbeta repertoire sequencing. The TCR-sequenced set comprised around 30 samples: some 19 Ad26.COV2.S vaccine recipients, 5 placebo recipients and 8 SARS-CoV-2 convalescent individuals. Trial participants were randomized into five groups of five, in which low-dose or high-dose Ad26.COV2.S was given once or twice, or placebo was given on both occasions. Throughout the experiments and outcome assessment, investigators stayed blinded to trial group allocation.

TCRbeta CDR3 regions were sequenced with the immunoSEQ Assay. After extraction, genomic DNA underwent amplification by bias-controlled multiplex PCR, followed by high-throughput sequencing. In the paper's pipeline: To quantify the absolute abundance of every unique TCRbeta CDR3 region, sequences were collapsed and filtered. Usable DNA was measured by amplifying reference genes present in all nucleated cells, and TCRbeta template counts were normalized to that usable DNA to estimate T cell fraction. Repertoire TCRs were annotated as SARS-CoV-2-specific when V gene, CDR3 amino acid sequence and J gene were exactly matched to a known reactive TCR set. The reference SARS-CoV-2 TCR set was obtained from MIRA and was filtered for enrichment in COVID-19-positive ImmuneCODE repertoires, whereby public or cross-reactive TCRs were removed. Drawing on the MIRA antigens, annotated TCRs were analysed further at the level of specific ORF or position within ORF. Breadth was defined as annotated unique rearrangements over total unique productive rearrangements; depth was the summed frequency of those rearrangements. TCR breadth was compared between groups using two-sided Wilcoxon rank-sum tests. Not all clones reach the TCRdb copy of this immuneACCESS table, which keeps in-frame sequences only. Checked studies attribute under half of the gap to unresolved V genes and leave the rest unexplained. V, J and clone size were drawn from that table, and D and trimming were deduced from the DNA. The sample profile shows around 250,000 clones; around nine tenths of them were found once. Nearly 3% of the sample is held by the ten biggest clonotypes.

Study-level results and caveats: The study lacked the statistical power to compare responses across vaccine doses or regimens. After vaccination, spike-specific CD8+ and CD4+ T cell responses were reported to show substantial breadth. According to the authors, total T cell responses may have been underestimated by the TCR breadth and depth analyses. Vaccine and placebo recipients had similar non-spike TCR breadth, a finding consistent with the vaccine containing only spike. Higher spike-specific TCR breadth was observed in Ad26.COV2.S recipients than in placebo recipients (P = 0.0014).

This receptor was obtained from a person between 18 and 65 years old who received the Ad26.COV2.S COVID-19 vaccine or a placebo. Sequenced here: peripheral blood, sampled in a trial of Ad26.COV2.S vaccine versus placebo. The chain is made from TRBV7-2 and TRBJ2-2; TRBD1 agrees with 11 junctional bases. The CDR3 has the sequence CASSLKGQGASGELFF. The DNA sequence follows: TGTGCCAGCAGCTTAAAAGGACAGGGGGCCTCCGGGGAGCTGTTTTTT.